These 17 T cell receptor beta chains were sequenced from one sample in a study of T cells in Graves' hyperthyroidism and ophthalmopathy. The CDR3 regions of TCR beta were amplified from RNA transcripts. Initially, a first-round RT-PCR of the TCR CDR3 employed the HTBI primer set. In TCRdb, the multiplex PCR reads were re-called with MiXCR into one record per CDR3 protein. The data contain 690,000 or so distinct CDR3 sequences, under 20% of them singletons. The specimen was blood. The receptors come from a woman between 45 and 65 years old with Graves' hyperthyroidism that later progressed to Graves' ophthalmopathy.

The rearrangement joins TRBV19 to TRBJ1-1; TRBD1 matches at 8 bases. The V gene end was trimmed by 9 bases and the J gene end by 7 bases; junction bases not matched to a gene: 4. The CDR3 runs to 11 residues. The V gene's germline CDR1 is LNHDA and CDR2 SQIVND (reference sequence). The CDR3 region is CASDRGGEAFF. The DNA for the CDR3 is TGTGCCAGCGACAGGGGCGGTGAAGCTTTCTTT.

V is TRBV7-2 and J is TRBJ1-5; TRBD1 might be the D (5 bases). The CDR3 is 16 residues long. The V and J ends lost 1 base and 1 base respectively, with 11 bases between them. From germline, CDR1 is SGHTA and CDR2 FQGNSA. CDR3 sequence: CASSLDGTISNQPQHF. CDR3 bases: TGTGCCAGCAGCTTAGATGGGACTATAAGCAATCAGCCCCAGCATTTT.

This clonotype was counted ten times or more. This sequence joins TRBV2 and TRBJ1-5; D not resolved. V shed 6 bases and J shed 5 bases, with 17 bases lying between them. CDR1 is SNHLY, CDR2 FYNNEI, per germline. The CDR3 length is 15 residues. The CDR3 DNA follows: TGTGCCAGCAGGAGAGCATCCTCAAGAGATCAGCCCCAGCATTTT. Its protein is CASRRASSRDQPQHF. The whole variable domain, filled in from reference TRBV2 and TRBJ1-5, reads EPEVTQTPSHQVTQMGQEVILRCVPISNHLYFYWYRQILGQKVEFLVSFYNNEISEKSEIFDDQFSVERPDGSNFTLKIRSTKLEDSAMYFCASRRASSRDQPQHFGDGTRLSIL.

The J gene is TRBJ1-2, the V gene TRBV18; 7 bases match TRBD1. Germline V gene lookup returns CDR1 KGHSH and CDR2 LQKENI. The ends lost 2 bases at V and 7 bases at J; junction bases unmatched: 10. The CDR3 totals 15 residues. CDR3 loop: CASSPVLGGGSGYTF. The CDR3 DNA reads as TGTGCCAGCTCACCAGTCTTAGGGGGCGGCTCTGGCTACACCTTC. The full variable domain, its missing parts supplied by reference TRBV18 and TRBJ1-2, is NAGVMQNPRHLVRRRGQEARLRCSPMKGHSHVYWYRQLPEEGLKFMVYLQKENIIDESGMPKERFSAEFPKEGPSILRIQQVVRGDSAAYFCASSPVLGGGSGYTFGSGTRLTVV.

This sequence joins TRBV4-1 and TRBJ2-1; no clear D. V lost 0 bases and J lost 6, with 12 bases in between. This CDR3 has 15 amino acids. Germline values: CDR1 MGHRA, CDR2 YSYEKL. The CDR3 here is CASSQEQRVGNEQFF. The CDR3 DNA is TGCGCCAGCAGCCAAGAGCAACGGGTAGGCAATGAGCAGTTCTTC.

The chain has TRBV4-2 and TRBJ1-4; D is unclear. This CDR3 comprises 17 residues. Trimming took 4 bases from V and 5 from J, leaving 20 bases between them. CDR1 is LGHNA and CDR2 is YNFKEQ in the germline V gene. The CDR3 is CASSLPGGGNSNEKLFF. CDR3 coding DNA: TGTGCCAGCAGCCTTCCCGGCGGTGGTAATTCGAATGAAAAACTGTTTTTT.

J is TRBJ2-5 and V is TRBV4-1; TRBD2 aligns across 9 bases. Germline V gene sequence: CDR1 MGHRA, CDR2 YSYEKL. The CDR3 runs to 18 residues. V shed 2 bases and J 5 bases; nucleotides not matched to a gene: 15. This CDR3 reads CASSQIFDLTSGRETQYF. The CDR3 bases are TGCGCCAGCAGCCAAATTTTCGACCTGACTAGCGGTAGGGAGACCCAGTACTTC.

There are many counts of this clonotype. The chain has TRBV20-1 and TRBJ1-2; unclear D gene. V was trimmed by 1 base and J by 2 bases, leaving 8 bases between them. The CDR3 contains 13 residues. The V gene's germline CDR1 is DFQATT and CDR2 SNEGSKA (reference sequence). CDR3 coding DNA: TGCAGTGCTAGAGTTCCGGAAAACTATGGCTACACCTTC. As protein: CSARVPENYGYTF.

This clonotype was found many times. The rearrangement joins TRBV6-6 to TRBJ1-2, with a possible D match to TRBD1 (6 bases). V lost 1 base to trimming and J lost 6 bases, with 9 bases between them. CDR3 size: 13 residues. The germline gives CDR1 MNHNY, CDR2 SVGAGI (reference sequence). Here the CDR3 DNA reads TGTGCCAGCAGTTACTTGACAGGAGATGGCTACACCTTC. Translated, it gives CASSYLTGDGYTF.

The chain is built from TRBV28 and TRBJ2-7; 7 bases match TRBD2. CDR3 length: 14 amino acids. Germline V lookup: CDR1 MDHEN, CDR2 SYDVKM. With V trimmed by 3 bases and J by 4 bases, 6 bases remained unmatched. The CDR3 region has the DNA TGTGCCAGCAGTTTCGGCGGGGGAACTTACGAGCAGTACTTC. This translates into CASSFGGGTYEQYF.

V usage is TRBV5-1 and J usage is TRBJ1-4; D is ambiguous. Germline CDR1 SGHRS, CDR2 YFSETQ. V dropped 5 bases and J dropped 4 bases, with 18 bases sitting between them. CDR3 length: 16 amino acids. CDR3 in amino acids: CASRLNPGAYNEKLFF. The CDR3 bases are TGCGCCAGCAGGCTCAACCCGGGAGCCTATAATGAAAAACTGTTTTTT.

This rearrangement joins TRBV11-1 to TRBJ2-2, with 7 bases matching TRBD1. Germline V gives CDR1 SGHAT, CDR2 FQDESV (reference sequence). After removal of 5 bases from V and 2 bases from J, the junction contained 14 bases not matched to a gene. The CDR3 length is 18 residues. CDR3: CASSPYVGRDSNTGELFF. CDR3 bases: TGTGCCAGCAGCCCTTATGTTGGTCGGGACAGTAACACCGGGGAGCTGTTTTTT.

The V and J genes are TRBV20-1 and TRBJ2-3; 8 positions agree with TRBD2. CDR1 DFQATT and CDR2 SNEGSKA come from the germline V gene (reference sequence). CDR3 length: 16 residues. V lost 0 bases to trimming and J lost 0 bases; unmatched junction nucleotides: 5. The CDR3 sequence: CSARDSGAYSTDTQYF. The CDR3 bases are TGCAGTGCTAGAGATAGCGGGGCCTATAGCACAGATACGCAGTATTTT.

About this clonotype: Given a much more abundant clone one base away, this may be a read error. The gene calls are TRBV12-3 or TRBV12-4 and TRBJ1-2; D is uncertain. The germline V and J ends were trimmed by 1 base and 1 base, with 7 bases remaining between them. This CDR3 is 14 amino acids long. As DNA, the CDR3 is TGTGCCAGCAGTTTAGGGGAATTTAACTATGGCTACACCTTC. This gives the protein CASSLGEFNYGYTF.

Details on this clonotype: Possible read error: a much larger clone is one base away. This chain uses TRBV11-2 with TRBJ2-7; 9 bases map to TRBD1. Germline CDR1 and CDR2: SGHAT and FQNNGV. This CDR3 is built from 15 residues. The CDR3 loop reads CASRSQGADSYERYF. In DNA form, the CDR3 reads TGTGCCAGCAGGTCACAGGGGGCTGATTCCTACGAGCGGTACTTC.

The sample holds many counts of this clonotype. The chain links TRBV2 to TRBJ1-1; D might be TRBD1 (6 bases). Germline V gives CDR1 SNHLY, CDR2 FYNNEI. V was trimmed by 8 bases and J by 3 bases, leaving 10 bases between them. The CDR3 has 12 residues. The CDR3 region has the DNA TGTGCCAGCGGAACAGGGTACACTGAAGCTTTCTTT. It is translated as CASGTGYTEAFF.

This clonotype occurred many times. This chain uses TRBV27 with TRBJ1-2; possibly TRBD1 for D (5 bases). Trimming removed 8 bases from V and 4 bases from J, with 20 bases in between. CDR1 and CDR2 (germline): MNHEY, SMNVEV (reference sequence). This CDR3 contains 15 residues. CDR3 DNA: TGTGCCAGCCGTGATACGGGACCGAGTATCTATGGCTACACCTTC. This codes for CASRDTGPSIYGYTF.